These T cell receptor beta chains were read from a single sample in a study of T cells in Graves' hyperthyroidism and ophthalmopathy. Via MiXCR, TCRdb re-called the multiplex PCR reads, giving one row per CDR3 protein. Of 600,000 to 800,000 distinct CDR3 sequences in the sample, 35% were seen once. Material for sequencing was blood. Receptor source: a woman between 35 and 50 years old with Graves' hyperthyroidism. Both conserved end residues are part of each CDR3. Clone size is not always given. Where it is, it says once, few, many or a class for expanded clones.

v_gene	j_gene	abundance	CDR3aa
TRBV7-9	TRBJ2-7	few	CASSLASGGAEEQYF
TRBV24-1	TRBJ2-7	few	CASSPQRGAMEQYF
TRBV2	TRBJ1-3	few	CASSEFRSGNTIYF
TRBV10-3	TRBJ2-5	few	CASSHQGGGKETQYF
TRBV6-5	TRBJ1-4	NA	CASSHDGNEKLLF
TRBV4-1	TRBJ1-6	NA	CASSPVLGDSPLHF
TRBV7-2	TRBJ1-2	NA	CASSLVATGIKGYGYTF
TRBV11-3	TRBJ1-3	NA	CASSGRLGGSGNTIYF
TRBV5-1	TRBJ1-1	NA	CASSWGGRDTEAFF
TRBV6-5	TRBJ2-7	few	CASSPDSRTYEQYF
TRBV2	TRBJ2-7	NA	CASSDPLTLPGTPTYEQYF
TRBV14	TRBJ2-2	few	CASSQVSFAGELFF
TRBV7-2	TRBJ2-7	NA	CASSLAPGTSYEQYF
TRBV2	TRBJ1-5	NA	CARDGTGHQPQHF
TRBV29-1	TRBJ1-1	NA	CSAAPDRSGDTEAFF
TRBV5-8	TRBJ1-1	many	CASSSPGRMNTEAFF
TRBV20-1	TRBJ2-7	NA	CSARDPDRGMTYEQYF
TRBV7-3	TRBJ2-1	NA	CASSSLNRDRVDEQFF
TRBV7-9	TRBJ1-3	NA	CASSLDGTSGNTIYF
TRBV3-1	TRBJ2-7	NA	CASSRSGSYEQYF
TRBV5-5	TRBJ1-2	many	CASSLNSNYGYTF
TRBV10-2	TRBJ1-2	few	CASSESLGNGYTF
TRBV9	TRBJ2-3	NA	CASSVELGRTDTQYF
TRBV20-1	TRBJ2-3	NA	CSARGGAGYTQYF
TRBV7-2	TRBJ1-2	many	CASSLAGGWTGGSTF
TRBV5-1	TRBJ2-3	few	CASTEPLGADTQYF
TRBV20-1	TRBJ2-5	many	CSARVVGYETQYF
TRBV5-1	TRBJ2-5	NA	CASSLESGGSETQYF
TRBV11-1	TRBJ1-1	few	CASSFLRVVTEAFF
TRBV9	TRBJ2-7	NA	CASSDGQVHPSYEQYF
TRBV7-2	TRBJ2-7	NA	CASSRLAGGPYEQYF
TRBV7-2	NA	NA	CASSSETAYNEQFF
TRBV30	TRBJ2-5	few	CAWMGETQYF
TRBV29-1	TRBJ1-2	many	CSVDRPGNYGYTF
TRBV10-3	TRBJ1-5	many	CAISESLQGSQPQHF
TRBV10-2	TRBJ1-1	NA	CASSDGGGLNTEAFF
TRBV6-5	TRBJ1-5	few	CASRSRVSNQPQHF
TRBV10-3	TRBJ1-1	many	CATTTANTEAFF
TRBV28	TRBJ2-5	few	CASSQRTLVDF
TRBV29-1	TRBJ2-5	few	CSVGGGEGETQYF